This T cell receptor beta chain was documented in a study of blood T cell repertoires in COVID-19. Authors' processing steps: Reference gene primer amplification gave estimated nucleated cell counts. Here immunoSEQ multiplex PCR was the method, and the copy in TCRdb shows in-frame clones only, minus some. V, J and clone size reflect that table, while D and trimming were determined from the DNA. The top ten hold 9.4% of the sample, which has hundreds of thousands of clones, around 90% seen once. The V gene lost 0 bases and the J gene lost 4 bases, with 9 bases spanning the gap. This CDR3 comprises 14 residues. Germline assignment: CDR1 MGHRA and CDR2 YSYEKL.

The rearrangement uses TRBV4-1 and TRBJ1-2; D gene uncertain. This clonotype was obtained from a man younger than 35 with active or convalescent COVID-19. Sequencing was performed on peripheral blood. CDR3 residues: CASSQDPESYGYTF. The CDR3 DNA sequence: TGCGCCAGCAGCCAAGATCCGGAGAGCTATGGCTACACCTTC.